This T cell receptor (beta chain) was observed in a study of cytomegalovirus exposure and HLA in healthy donors. Overall study findings and caveats: A later examination showed that TCR association rates differed by HLA locus, with DRB1 most and HLA-C fewest. TCR beta V segments were, for the most part, productive about 90% or about 30% of the time in an earlier analysis.

Each donor was nominally healthy when sampled (though unrecorded immune exposures were likely). The PCR used 60 Vbeta and 13 Jbeta primers. Assay used: immunoSEQ multiplex PCR; TCRdb lists only in-frame clones, some missing. In the table there are under 250,000 clones, over 75% of which are singletons. The V gene's germline CDR1 is SEHNR and CDR2 FQNEAQ (reference sequence). The CDR3 extends over 15 amino acids. Trimming pared 4 bases from V and 5 bases from J, leaving 18 bases between. A note on this clone: The target antigen is unknown.

This receptor was obtained from a woman aged 45-65 years in good health and CMV-seropositive. The J gene is TRBJ2-7, the V gene TRBV7-9, with D perhaps matching TRBD1 (6 bases). What was sequenced was PBMCs. The CDR3 reads CASSSGRQANDEQYF. DNA for the CDR3: TGTGCCAGCAGCTCCGGAAGACAGGCCAACGACGAGCAGTACTTC.